This T cell receptor (beta chain) was identified during a study of cytomegalovirus exposure and HLA in healthy donors. Overall study results and limits: In a later analysis, a genetic analysis reported fewer productive-TCR N-insertions in an Asian-associated ancestry cluster than the cohort average.

V lost 3 bases and J 0 bases, leaving 8 bases between the germline ends. The CDR3 runs to 14 residues. The germline gives CDR1 LNHDA, CDR2 SQIVND (reference sequence). The PCR ran on 60 Vbeta and 13 Jbeta primers. Sequenced by immunoSEQ multiplex PCR; TCRdb stores in-frame clones only, minus some. The table has about 190,000 clones, 75% to 85% seen once. Concerning this clone: Its antigen remains unidentified.

The sequencing input was PBMCs. The V gene is TRBV19, the J gene TRBJ1-1; a weak D match, TRBD1 (6 bases). The receptor comes from a woman aged 25 to 39 in good health and CMV-seropositive. CDR3 protein: CASSIGQLNTEAFF. CDR3 coding DNA: TGTGCCAGTAGTATTGGACAGCTGAACACTGAAGCTTTCTTT.